Shown below are 5 T cell receptor beta chains from a single sample sequenced in a study of T cell responses to AZD1222 COVID-19 vaccine. Data came from immunoSEQ multiplex PCR; TCRdb stores just in-frame clones and leaves some out. The sample has about 130,000 clones, 85% to 95% seen once. Sequences were derived from peripheral blood, sampled 28 days after the second AZD1222 dose. The receptors here all came from an adult who received the AZD1222 COVID-19 vaccine.

The chain links TRBV4-1 to TRBJ2-2; D perhaps matches TRBD2 (7 bases). CDR1 and CDR2 from the germline V gene are MGHRA and YSYEKL. The CDR3 runs 16 residues. Deletions cut 3 bases from V and 3 bases from J, with 14 bases between. The CDR3 here is CASSQVQGGDTGELFF. Here the CDR3 DNA reads TGCGCCAGCAGCCAGGTACAGGGAGGGGACACCGGGGAGCTGTTTTTT.

This clone was counted only a few times. The chain uses TRBV7-9 and TRBJ2-7; 7 bases line up with TRBD1. V lost 3 bases and J lost 6; bases outside the gene matches: 2. CDR1 and CDR2 (germline): SEHNR, FQNEAQ (reference sequence). This CDR3 has 12 amino acids. This CDR3 reads CASSFNRGEQYF. CDR3 nucleotide sequence: TGTGCCAGCAGCTTTAACAGGGGCGAGCAGTACTTC.

The chain carries TRBV12-3 or TRBV12-4 and TRBJ2-7; D remains ambiguous. The germline V and J ends were trimmed by 5 bases and 0 bases, with 8 bases remaining between them. This CDR3 contains 13 residues. The CDR3 coding sequence is TGTGCCAGCAGTCCAAAATACTCCTACGAGCAGTACTTC. This encodes CASSPKYSYEQYF.

The chain employs TRBV12-3 or TRBV12-4 and TRBJ1-6, with D tentatively TRBD1 (5 bases). This CDR3 contains 12 residues. V dropped 6 bases and J dropped 7 bases, with 7 bases sitting between them. The CDR3 nucleotides read TGTGCCAGCAGATGGGGGAATTCACCCCTCCACTTT. Translation: CASRWGNSPLHF.

The rearrangement joins TRBV10-3 to TRBJ1-1; D gene uncertain. The germline gives CDR1 ENHRY, CDR2 SYGVKD. Between the trimmed V and J ends, which lost 0 bases and 5 bases, there was a span of 10 bases. The CDR3 runs to 14 residues. The CDR3 is CAISESTSGTEAFF. The CDR3 coding sequence is TGTGCCATCAGTGAGTCGACCTCCGGGACTGAAGCTTTCTTT.